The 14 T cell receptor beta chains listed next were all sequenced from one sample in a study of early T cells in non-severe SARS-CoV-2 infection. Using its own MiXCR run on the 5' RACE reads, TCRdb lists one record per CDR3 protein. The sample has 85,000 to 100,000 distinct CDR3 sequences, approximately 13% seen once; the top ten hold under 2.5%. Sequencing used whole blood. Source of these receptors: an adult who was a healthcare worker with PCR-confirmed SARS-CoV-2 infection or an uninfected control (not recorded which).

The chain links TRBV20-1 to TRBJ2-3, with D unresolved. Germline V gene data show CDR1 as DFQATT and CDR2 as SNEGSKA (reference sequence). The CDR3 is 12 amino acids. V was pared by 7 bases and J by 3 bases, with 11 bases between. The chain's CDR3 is CSGIWVTDTQYF. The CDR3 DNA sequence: TGCAGTGGTATTTGGGTTACAGATACGCAGTATTTT.

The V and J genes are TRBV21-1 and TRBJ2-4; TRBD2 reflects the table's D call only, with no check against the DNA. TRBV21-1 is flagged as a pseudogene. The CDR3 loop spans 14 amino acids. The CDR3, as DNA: TGTGCCAGCATTTGGGAGGAGGGGAAAAACATTCAGTACTTC. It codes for CASIWEEGKNIQYF.

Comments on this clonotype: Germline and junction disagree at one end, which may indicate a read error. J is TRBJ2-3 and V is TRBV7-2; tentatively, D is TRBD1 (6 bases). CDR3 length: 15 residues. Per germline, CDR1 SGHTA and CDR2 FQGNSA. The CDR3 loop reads CASSLARTDTDTQCF. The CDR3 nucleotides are TGTGCCAGCAGCTTAGCGCGGACAGACACAGATACGCAGTGTTTT.

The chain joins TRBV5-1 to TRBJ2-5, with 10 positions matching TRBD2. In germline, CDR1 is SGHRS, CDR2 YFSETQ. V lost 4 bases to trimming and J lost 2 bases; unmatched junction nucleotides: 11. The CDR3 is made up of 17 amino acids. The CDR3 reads CASSPEALAGGQETQYF. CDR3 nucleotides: TGCGCCAGCAGCCCCGAGGCATTAGCGGGGGGACAAGAGACCCAGTACTTC.

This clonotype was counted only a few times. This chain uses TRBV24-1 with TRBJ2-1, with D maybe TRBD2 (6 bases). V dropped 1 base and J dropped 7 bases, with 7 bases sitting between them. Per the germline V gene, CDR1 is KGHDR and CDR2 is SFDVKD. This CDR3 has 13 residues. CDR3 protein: CATSDFGGNEQFF. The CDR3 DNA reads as TGTGCCACCAGTGATTTCGGAGGGAATGAGCAGTTCTTC.

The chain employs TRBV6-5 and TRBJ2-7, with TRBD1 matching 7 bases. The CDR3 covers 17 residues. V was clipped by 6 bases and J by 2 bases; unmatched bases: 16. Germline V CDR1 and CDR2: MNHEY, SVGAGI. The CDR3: CASSRQTVTGIPYEQYF. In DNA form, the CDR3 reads TGTGCCAGCAGCCGCCAGACCGTGACAGGGATACCCTACGAGCAGTACTTC.

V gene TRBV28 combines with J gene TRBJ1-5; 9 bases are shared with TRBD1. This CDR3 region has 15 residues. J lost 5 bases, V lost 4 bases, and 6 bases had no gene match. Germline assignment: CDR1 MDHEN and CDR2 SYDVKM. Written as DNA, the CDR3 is TGTGCCAGCAGTTCTACCGGGACAGGGCATCAGCCCCAGCATTTT. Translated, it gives CASSSTGTGHQPQHF.

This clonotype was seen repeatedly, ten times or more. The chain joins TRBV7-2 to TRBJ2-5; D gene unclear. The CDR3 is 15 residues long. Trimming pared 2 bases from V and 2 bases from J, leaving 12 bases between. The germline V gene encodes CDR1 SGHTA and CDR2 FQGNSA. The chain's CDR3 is CASSLMVTLQETQYF. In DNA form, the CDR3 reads TGTGCCAGCAGCTTAATGGTAACTTTGCAAGAGACCCAGTACTTC.

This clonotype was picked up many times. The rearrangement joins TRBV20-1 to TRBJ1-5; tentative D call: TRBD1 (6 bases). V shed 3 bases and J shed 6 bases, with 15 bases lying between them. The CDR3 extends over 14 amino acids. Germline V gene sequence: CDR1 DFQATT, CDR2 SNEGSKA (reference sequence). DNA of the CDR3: TGCAGTGCTAGTCCTAACAGGGAGGCTCAGCCCCAGCATTTT. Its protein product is CSASPNREAQPQHF.

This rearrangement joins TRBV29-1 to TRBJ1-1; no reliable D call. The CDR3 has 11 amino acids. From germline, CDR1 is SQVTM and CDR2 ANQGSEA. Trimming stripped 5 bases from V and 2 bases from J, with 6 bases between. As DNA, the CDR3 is TGCAGCGTTTCAGTAAACACTGAAGCTTTCTTT. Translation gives CSVSVNTEAFF.

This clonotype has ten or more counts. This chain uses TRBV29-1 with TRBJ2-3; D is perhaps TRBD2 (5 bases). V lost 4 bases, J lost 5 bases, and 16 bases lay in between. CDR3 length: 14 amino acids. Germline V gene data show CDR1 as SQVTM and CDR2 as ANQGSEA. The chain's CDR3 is CSVGLAPLLDTQYF. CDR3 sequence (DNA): TGCAGCGTTGGGCTAGCCCCCCTTCTAGATACGCAGTATTTT.

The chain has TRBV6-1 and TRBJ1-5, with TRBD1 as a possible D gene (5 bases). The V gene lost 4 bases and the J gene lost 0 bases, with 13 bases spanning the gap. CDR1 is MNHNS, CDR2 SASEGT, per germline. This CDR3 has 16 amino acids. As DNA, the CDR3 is TGTGCCAGCAGTGCTTTTTCGGGGGTTAGCAATCAGCCCCAGCATTTT. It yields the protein CASSAFSGVSNQPQHF.

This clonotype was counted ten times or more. The CDR3 region is CSVERRAGHTRGAGSGYTF. For the CDR3, the DNA is TGCAGCGTTGAGAGGCGGGCAGGGCATACTCGGGGGGCTGGGAGTGGCTACACCTTC. This chain connects TRBV29-1 to TRBJ1-2; D perhaps matches TRBD1 (6 bases). This CDR3 has 19 residues. CDR1 SQVTM and CDR2 ANQGSEA come from the germline V gene. V dropped 3 bases and J dropped 7 bases, with 33 bases sitting between them.

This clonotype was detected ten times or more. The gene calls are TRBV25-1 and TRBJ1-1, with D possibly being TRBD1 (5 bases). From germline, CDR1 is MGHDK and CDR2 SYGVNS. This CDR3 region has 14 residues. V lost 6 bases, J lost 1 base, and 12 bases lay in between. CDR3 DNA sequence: TGTGCCAGCAGGATGGGAGGACAGAACACTGAAGCTTTCTTT. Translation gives CASRMGGQNTEAFF.